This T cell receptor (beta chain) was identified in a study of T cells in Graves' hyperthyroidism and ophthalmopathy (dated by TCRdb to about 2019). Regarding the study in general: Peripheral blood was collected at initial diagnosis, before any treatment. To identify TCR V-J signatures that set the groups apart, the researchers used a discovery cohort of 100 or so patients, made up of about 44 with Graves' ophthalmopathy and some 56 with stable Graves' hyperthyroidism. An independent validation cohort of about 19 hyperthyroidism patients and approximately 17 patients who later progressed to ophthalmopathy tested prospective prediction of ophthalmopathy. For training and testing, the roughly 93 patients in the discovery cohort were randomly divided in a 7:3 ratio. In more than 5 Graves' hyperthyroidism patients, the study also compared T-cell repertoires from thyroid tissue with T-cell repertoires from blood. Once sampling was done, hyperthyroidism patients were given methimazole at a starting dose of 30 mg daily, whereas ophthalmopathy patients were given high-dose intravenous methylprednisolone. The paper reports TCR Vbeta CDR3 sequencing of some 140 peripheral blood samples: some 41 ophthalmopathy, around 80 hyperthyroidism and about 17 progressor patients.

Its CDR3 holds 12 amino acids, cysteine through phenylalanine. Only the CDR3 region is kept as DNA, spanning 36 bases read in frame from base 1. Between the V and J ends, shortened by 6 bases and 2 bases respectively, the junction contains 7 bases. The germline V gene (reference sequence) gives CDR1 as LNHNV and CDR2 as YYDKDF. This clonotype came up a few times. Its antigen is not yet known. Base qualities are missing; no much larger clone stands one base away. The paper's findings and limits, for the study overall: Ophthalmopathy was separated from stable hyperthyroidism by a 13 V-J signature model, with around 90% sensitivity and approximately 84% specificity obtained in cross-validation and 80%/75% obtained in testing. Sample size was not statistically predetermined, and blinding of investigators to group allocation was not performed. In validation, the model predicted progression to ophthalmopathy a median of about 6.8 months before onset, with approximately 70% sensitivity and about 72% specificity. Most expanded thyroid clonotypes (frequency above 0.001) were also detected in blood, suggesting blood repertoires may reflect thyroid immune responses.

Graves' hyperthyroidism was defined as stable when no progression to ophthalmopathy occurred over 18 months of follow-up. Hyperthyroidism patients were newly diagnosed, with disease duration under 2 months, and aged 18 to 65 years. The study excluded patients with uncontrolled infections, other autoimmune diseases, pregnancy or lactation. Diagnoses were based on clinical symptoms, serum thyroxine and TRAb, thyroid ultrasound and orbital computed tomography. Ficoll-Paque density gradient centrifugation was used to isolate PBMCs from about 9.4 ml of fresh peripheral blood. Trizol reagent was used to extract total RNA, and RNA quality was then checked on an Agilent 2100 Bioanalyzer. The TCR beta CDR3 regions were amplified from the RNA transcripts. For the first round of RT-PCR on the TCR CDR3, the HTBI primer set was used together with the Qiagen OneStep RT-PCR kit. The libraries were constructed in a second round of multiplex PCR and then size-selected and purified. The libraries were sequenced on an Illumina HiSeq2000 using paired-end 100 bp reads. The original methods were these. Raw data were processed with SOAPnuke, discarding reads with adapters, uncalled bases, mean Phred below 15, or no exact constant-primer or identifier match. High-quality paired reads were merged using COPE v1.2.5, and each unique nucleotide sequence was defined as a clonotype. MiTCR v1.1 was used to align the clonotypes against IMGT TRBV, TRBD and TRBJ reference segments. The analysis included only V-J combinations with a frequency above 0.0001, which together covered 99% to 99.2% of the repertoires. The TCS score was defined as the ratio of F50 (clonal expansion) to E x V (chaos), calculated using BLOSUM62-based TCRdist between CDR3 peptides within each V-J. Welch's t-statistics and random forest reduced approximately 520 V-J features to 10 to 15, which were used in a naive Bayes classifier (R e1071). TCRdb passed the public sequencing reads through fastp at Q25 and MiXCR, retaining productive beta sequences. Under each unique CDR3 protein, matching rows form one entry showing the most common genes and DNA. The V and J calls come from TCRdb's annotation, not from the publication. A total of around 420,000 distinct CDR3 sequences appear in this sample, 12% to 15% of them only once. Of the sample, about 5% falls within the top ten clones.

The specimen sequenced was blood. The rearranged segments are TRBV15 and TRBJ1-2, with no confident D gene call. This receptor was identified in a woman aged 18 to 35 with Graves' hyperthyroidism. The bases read TGTGCCACCAGTCGAGTGAACTATGGCTACACCTTC. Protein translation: CATSRVNYGYTF.